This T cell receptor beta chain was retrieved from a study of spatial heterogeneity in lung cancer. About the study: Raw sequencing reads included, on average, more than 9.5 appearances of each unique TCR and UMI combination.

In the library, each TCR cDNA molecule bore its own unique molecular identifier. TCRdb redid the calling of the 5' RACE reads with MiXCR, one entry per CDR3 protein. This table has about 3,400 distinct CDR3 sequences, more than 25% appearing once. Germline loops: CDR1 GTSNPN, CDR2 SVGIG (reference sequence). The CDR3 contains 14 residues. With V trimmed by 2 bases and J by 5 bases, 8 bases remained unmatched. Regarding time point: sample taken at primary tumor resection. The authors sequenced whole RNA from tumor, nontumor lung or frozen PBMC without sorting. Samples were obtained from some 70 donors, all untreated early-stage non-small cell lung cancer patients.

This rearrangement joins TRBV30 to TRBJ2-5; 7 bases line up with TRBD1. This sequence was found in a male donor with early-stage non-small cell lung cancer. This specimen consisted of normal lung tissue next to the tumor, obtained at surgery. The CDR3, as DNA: TGTGCCTGGAGTAAAACAGGGGTCCGGGAGACCCAGTACTTC. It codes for CAWSKTGVRETQYF.